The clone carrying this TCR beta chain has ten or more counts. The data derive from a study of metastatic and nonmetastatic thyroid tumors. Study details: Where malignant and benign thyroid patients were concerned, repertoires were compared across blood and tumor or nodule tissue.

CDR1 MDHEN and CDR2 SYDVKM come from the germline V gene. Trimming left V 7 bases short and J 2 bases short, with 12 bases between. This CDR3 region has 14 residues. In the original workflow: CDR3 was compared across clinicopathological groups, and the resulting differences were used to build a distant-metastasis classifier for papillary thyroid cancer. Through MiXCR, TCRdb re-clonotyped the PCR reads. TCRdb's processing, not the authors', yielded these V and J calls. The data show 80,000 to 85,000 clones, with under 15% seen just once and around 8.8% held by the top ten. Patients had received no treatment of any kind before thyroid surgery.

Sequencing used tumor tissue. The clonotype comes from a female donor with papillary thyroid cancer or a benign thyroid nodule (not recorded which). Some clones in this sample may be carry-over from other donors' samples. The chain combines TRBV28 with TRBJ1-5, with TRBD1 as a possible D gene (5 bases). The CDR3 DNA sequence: TGTGCCAGCACGAGGGGATGGGGCAATCAGCCCCAGCATTTT. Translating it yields CASTRGWGNQPQHF.